In its sample, the clone carrying this T cell receptor beta chain was seen a few times. Its antigen remains unknown. Sequencing targeted expressed TCRB transcripts, as all isolated RNA had been reverse transcribed. Using immunoSEQ multiplex PCR, the repertoire was profiled, and TCRdb retains in-frame clones only, with some absent. The repertoire includes 240,000 or so clones, about 15% of them detected once, and about 0.018% sits in the top ten. Cell sorting via CD45RO/CCR7/CD25/CD127/CD95/CD27 was performed to obtain CD4+ naive, central memory, regulatory and stem cell-like memory cells. The data originate from a study of beta chain features in type 1 diabetes. About the study: Cells sorted and examined across all samples totaled approximately 110 million. Whole-study findings and limits: VDJ junctions from type 1 diabetes patients carried fewer insertions and larger deletions. Across all four CD4+ subsets, people with type 1 diabetes showed modestly shorter TCRB CDR3s.

V was pared by 3 bases and J by 0 bases, with 8 bases of the junction left unmatched. The CDR3 contains 16 residues. CDR1 is SGHRS and CDR2 is YFSETQ in the germline V gene. The sequence was obtained from a man younger than 45 with type 1 diabetes. Sample: naive CD4+ T cells from blood. The gene calls are TRBV5-1 and TRBJ1-1, with 7 bases lining up with TRBD1. In nucleotides, the CDR3 is TGCGCCAGCAGCTCGGAGCCCACAGGGGTGAACACTGAAGCTTTCTTT. It encodes CASSSEPTGVNTEAFF.